This T cell receptor (beta chain) was recovered during a study of T cell responses to AZD1222 COVID-19 vaccine. Comments on this clone: Its antigen remains unknown.

Method: immunoSEQ multiplex PCR; TCRdb's copy keeps in-frame clones and lacks some. The table includes more than 65,000 clones, over 75% detected once. Broader study findings: Nearly half of spike-specific TCRs reportedly go after variant regions that carry no mutations. Repertoires were obtained only post-peak T cell response. Clonal diversity may have been underestimated, and the donors were mostly white British, with more females than males. Seropositive status at baseline applied to only 6 or 7 AZD1222 recipients.

Per germline, CDR1 MNHEY and CDR2 SMNVEV (reference sequence). The V and J ends lost 3 bases and 6 bases, in that order; junction bases with no gene match: 11. The CDR3 spans 15 residues. Source: peripheral blood, taken 28 days after the second AZD1222 dose. The rearrangement links TRBV27 to TRBJ2-7; 7 bases are shared with TRBD2. The receptor comes from an adult who received the AZD1222 COVID-19 vaccine. The CDR3 sequence is CASSFGGALAFEQYF. As DNA, the CDR3 is TGTGCCAGCAGTTTTGGCGGGGCACTAGCGTTCGAGCAGTACTTC.